The 8 T cell receptor beta chains below were found in one sample sequenced in a study of T cell repertoires in cytomegalovirus infection. TCRdb used MiXCR to reprocess the reads, holding one entry per CDR3 protein. The sample shows about 340,000 distinct CDR3 sequences, around 29% of them seen only once. These TCRs' antigens remain unknown. The specimen comprised cultured PBMCs, sampled from culture after CMV antigen stimulation. The receptors were sampled from a human donor in good health (CMV status not recorded). Some clones in this sample may be carry-over from other donors' samples.

The sample holds a few counts of this clonotype. The chain recombines TRBV6-6 with TRBJ1-3; TRBD1 is a possible D gene (5 bases). The CDR3 is made up of 13 amino acids. Trimming pared 11 bases from V and 2 bases from J, leaving 13 bases between. Germline values: CDR1 MNHNY, CDR2 SVGAGI (reference sequence). The chain's CDR3 is CACQGAAGNTIYF. For the CDR3, the DNA is TGTGCCTGCCAGGGAGCAGCTGGAAACACCATATATTTT.

The V call is TRBV15, the J call TRBJ1-4, with no clear D. The V end lost 4 bases, the J end lost 5 bases, and 11 bases lay between the germline ends. Germline V gene lookup returns CDR1 LNHNV and CDR2 YYDKDF (reference sequence). This CDR3 spans 14 amino acids. CDR3 region: CATSNARGNEKLFF. The CDR3 region has the DNA TGTGCCACCAGCAACGCGAGAGGGAATGAAAAACTGTTTTTT. The entire variable domain, with the rest obtained from reference TRBV15 and TRBJ1-4, is as follows: DAMVIQNPRYQVTQFGKPVTLSCSQTLNHNVMYWYQQKSSQAPKLLFHYYDKDFNNEADTPDNFQSRRPNTSFCFLDIRSPGLGDTAMYLCATSNARGNEKLFFGSGTQLSVL.

This clonotype turned up a few times. The chain has TRBV6-5 and TRBJ2-3, with 8 bases lining up with TRBD2. The trim removed 7 bases at V and 5 bases at J, leaving 8 bases unmatched. This CDR3 spans 14 amino acids. Germline V gene data show CDR1 as MNHEY and CDR2 as SVGAGI. The CDR3 region has the DNA TGTGCCAGCACGGGCGGGGGGCTAGTAGATACGCAGTATTTT. Protein sequence: CASTGGGLVDTQYF.

The chain joins TRBV20-1 to TRBJ2-5; D is tentatively TRBD1 or TRBD2 (5 bases each). The CDR3 is made up of 15 amino acids. V was trimmed by 4 bases and J by 1 base, leaving 16 bases between them. Germline lookup yields CDR1 DFQATT and CDR2 SNEGSKA (reference sequence). The CDR3 bases are TGCAGTGCTATCGGGGCGCGACTATCCCAAGAGACCCAGTACTTC. Its translation is CSAIGARLSQETQYF.

The CDR3 region has the DNA TGTGCCAGCAGTTTCGGACAGGGGGCAACTAATGAAAAACTGTTTTTT. Amino acids: CASSFGQGATNEKLFF. The chain uses TRBV6-6 and TRBJ1-4; 10 bases agree with TRBD1. Germline CDR1 reads MNHNY; CDR2 reads SVGAGI (reference sequence). The length of the CDR3 is 16 residues. The V segment lost 4 bases and the J segment 0 bases; nucleotides outside the gene matches: 2.

The chain couples TRBV20-1 to TRBJ2-7; D assignment may be TRBD1 or TRBD2 (5 bases each). Between the trimmed V and J ends, which lost 8 bases and 2 bases, there was a span of 13 bases. The germline V gene encodes CDR1 DFQATT and CDR2 SNEGSKA (reference sequence). CDR3 length: 12 residues. CDR3 DNA: TGCAGTTTACCTGAGGGACCCTACGAGCAGTACTTC. Its protein is CSLPEGPYEQYF.

This clonotype was seen repeatedly, ten times or more. The rearrangement joins TRBV9 to TRBJ1-2; the D is unclear. Germline V gene sequence: CDR1 SGDLS, CDR2 YYNGEE. Between the trimmed V and J ends, which lost 3 bases and 1 base, there was a span of 4 bases. The CDR3 runs to 12 residues. The CDR3 here is CASSDLNYGYTF. DNA of the CDR3: TGTGCCAGCAGCGACCTTAACTATGGCTACACCTTC.

This clonotype was observed many times. This sequence joins TRBV10-3 and TRBJ2-7, with TRBD1 matching 9 bases. The CDR3 covers 13 residues. The V and J ends lost 4 bases and 5 bases, in that order; junction bases with no gene match: 3. CDR1 is ENHRY, CDR2 SYGVKD, per germline. CDR3 loop: CAISAQGANEQYF. DNA for the CDR3: TGTGCCATCAGTGCACAGGGGGCCAACGAGCAGTACTTC.